This record covers a single TCR beta chain. Primers for the PCR totalled 60 Vbeta and 13 Jbeta. Sequencing used immunoSEQ multiplex PCR; TCRdb keeps in-frame clones, though not all of them. This sample yields under 200,000 clones, of which approximately 78% are seen a single time; approximately 3.1% belongs to the top ten. Trimming removed 1 base at V and 0 bases at J, with 19 bases between. The germline V gene encodes CDR1 SGHRS and CDR2 YFSETQ. This CDR3 contains 18 residues. This entry belongs to a study of cytomegalovirus exposure and HLA in healthy donors. The chain uses TRBV5-1 and TRBJ1-1, with D unclear. This TCR was recovered from a middle-aged woman in good health and CMV-seronegative. Sequencing was performed on PBMCs. The CDR3 DNA follows: TGCGCCAGCAGCTTGTTATTGTGGGCTCCCGGTTTGAACACTGAAGCTTTCTTT. Residues: CASSLLLWAPGLNTEAFF.